This T cell receptor (beta chain) was recovered during a study of blood T cell repertoires in COVID-19. Study details: PBMCs, B-cell-depleted T cells, or T cells provided the cDNA or gDNA that made up the material.

This table comes from immunoSEQ multiplex PCR, and its TCRdb copy is limited to in-frame clones, with some not included. Of about 270,000 clones in the sample, approximately 90% were seen once. The specimen was PBMCs or T cells enriched from blood (not recorded which). The TCR originated in a woman under 40 with acute COVID-19.

CDR3 nucleotides: TGTGCCAGCAGTTTAGTAGCGGGAGCAGCCTACGAGCAGTACTTC. It translates to CASSLVAGAAYEQYF. The genes are TRBV28 and TRBJ2-7; 9 positions agree with TRBD2. Germline loops: CDR1 MDHEN, CDR2 SYDVKM. The V segment lost 2 bases and the J segment 2 bases; nucleotides outside the gene matches: 4. The CDR3 is 15 residues long.